The entry below describes one T cell receptor beta chain. This clonotype has only a few counts. Its antigen is not yet known. One base away there is no much larger clone; base qualities are not given. The sample comes from a study of molecular identifiers for immune sequencing clone quantification (dated by TCRdb to 2016 to 2019). Broadly, across the study: In a replicate experiment, RNA from around 20,000 or 100,000 naive CD8 T cells was split into five aliquots, four of which were sequenced. This methods study benchmarked molecular-identifier clustering-based TCR repertoire sequencing (MIDCIRS) and TCR RNA copy counting, using CD8 T cells to do so.

Libraries of naive CD8 T cells were built from approximately 20,000 to 1,000,000 sorted cells, with 10%, 30% or 50% of the purified RNA used. On a BD FACSAria II, naive CD8 T cells were FACS-sorted as CD8+CD4-CCR7+CD45RA+ and collected into RLT Plus buffer. Nine to eleven TCR copies' worth of Jurkat RNA were spiked into roughly 17,000-1,100,000 naive CD8 T cell samples to test detection sensitivity. CD8 T cells were enriched using RosetteSep CD8+ T Cell Enrichment Cocktail and Ficoll-Paque, and the enriched cells then underwent ACK red cell lysis. Library preparation employed PCR. Reads for this sample came from a NextSeq 500. Bulk TCR libraries were prepared as previously described, using TCR primers listed in Table S5. Total RNA was purified with the Qiagen AllPrep DNA/RNA kit. Before analysis, reads from multiple sequencing runs of one library were combined. The source study handled its data this way. Reads were retained only if an exact TCR constant sequence was present, and the retained reads were trimmed to 150 nt and grouped according to their 12-nt molecular barcodes. Reads in each barcode group were sub-clustered using a 15% Levenshtein threshold, and a quality-weighted consensus sequence was built for each RNA molecule. Non-functional sequences were filtered out, along with any lower-count sequence sitting one edit away from another sequence. On the basis of fitting two negative binomial distributions, barcode sub-clusters with fewer than 20% of the maximum read count were discarded. TCRdb reran the public reads through fastp at Q25 and MiXCR, keeping productive beta chains. All rows with the same CDR3 protein become a single entry with the most common DNA and genes. Here the V and J calls rest on TCRdb's processing, not on the authors' analysis. In all, the sample holds about 330,000 distinct CDR3 sequences, and about a quarter of those were seen once. The ten biggest clones cover about 0.7% of the sample.

Sequences LGHNA (CDR1) and YSLEER (CDR2) are obtained from the germline V gene. V drops 4 bases and J drops 5 bases, leaving 17 bases in between. The CDR3 runs 15 amino acids, cysteine and phenylalanine included. The retained sequence is limited to the CDR3, 45 bases, with the frame set at the first base. Findings and caveats that apply to the study as a whole: Naive libraries contained spiked-in Jurkat TCR RNA (more than 9 copies' worth), which is not part of the donor repertoire. In CMV-specific effector cells, clones with more than 20 RNA copies accounted for over 97% of molecules, whereas in naive cells such clones accounted for under 1%. When barcode sub-clustering was not used, chimeric consensus sequences inflated TCR diversity, with chimeras reaching as high as 47%. Identical TCR molecules sharing a barcode could cause highly expanded clone sizes to be underestimated. Modeling gave around 3.3 recovered TCR RNA copies per cell versus 8 to 10 by digital PCR, implying around 30% capture efficiency. A single cell's worth of spiked-in Jurkat TCR RNA was reported detectable even among approximately 930,000 naive CD8 T cells.

Material: naive CD8+ T cells from blood, with Jurkat cell RNA spiked in. The cell subset or site label of this sample denotes: FACS-sorted CD8+CD4-CCR7+CD45RA+ naive T cells. The chain employs TRBV4-3 and TRBJ1-1, with no confidently assigned D gene. This receptor was obtained from a human donor in good health. Some libraries in this study had Jurkat cell RNA spiked in. DNA sequence: TGCGCCAGCAGCCCCTATCTAGGGTCGGGGACTGAAGCTTTCTTT. It translates as CASSPYLGSGTEAFF.